This TCR beta chain originates from a study of control samples from healthy donors and cancer patients (dated by TCRdb to 2018 to 2021). The library was produced with the immunoSEQ multiplex PCR assay. TCRdb limited this immuneACCESS table to in-frame rearrangements with V and J called. A share of clones is missing; checked studies link under half to unresolved V genes, and the rest is unexplained. Within this sample are roughly 120,000 clones, with over 75% of them counted one time only. The ten largest clones take up less than 1.5% of the sample. Counted from cysteine to phenylalanine, this CDR3 has 14 amino acids. The DNA shown is the 42-base CDR3, in frame from base 1. The germline V gene sets CDR1 to SNHLY and CDR2 to FYNNEI. Relative to germline, V is missing 3 bases and J is missing 2 bases, with 4 bases of the junction outside any gene match. Of note for this clone: Its antigen remains unidentified. Qualities for individual bases were not recorded, and no much larger clone is one base off.

The rearranged chain carries TRBV2 and TRBJ2-7; TRBD2 fits 7 bases in the junction. The origin of this receptor is a woman aged 45-60 years with colorectal cancer. Sequenced material: PBMCs. The DNA sequence reads TGTGCCAGCAGTGACGAGCGGGGCCCCTACGAGCAGTACTTC. It codes for CASSDERGPYEQYF.